This T cell receptor (beta chain) was identified during a study of blood T cell repertoires in COVID-19. Study details: The origin of the acute and convalescent COVID-19 samples was the United States, Italy and Spain.

Unmatched junction bases numbered 11, after V lost 4 bases and J lost 2 bases. The germline V gene has CDR1 LGHNA and CDR2 YNFKEQ. This CDR3 contains 17 residues. The authors' processing: Using reference gene primer amplification, nucleated cell counts were estimated. Produced via immunoSEQ multiplex PCR; TCRdb's table is partial and in-frame only. The V and J calls and clone size are taken from that table; D and trimming were inferred from the DNA. This sample has 70,000 or so clones; 65% to 90% occur once, and the top ten carry about 2.9%. V usage is TRBV4-2 and J usage is TRBJ2-1; TRBD1 matches 7 bases. Sequenced sample: peripheral blood. The receptor's source is a man older than 75 with acute or convalescent COVID-19. In DNA, the CDR3 is TGTGCCAGCAGCCCCGCAGTCGGTCAGGGGGCCTACAATGAGCAGTTCTTC. This codes for CASSPAVGQGAYNEQFF.